This TCR beta chain was sequenced in a study of tumour-infiltrating T cells in Burkitt lymphoma. As for the study in general: Survival, overall and progression-free, tracked with productive clonality.

The sample holds a few counts of this clone. The table came from immunoSEQ multiplex PCR; TCRdb's copy has only in-frame clones and leaves some out. This sample has around 9,900 clones, with roughly 60% found just once. V was cut by 5 bases and J by 0 bases, with 7 bases left in between. This CDR3 is built from 13 residues. Germline loops: CDR1 SNHLY, CDR2 FYNNEI. The sequence was obtained from a human donor with diffuse large B-cell lymphoma. This chain connects TRBV2 to TRBJ1-1; a weak D match, TRBD1 (6 bases). The sequenced sample was tumor tissue. In DNA form, the CDR3 reads TGTGCCAGCAGTAGGGACATGAACACTGAAGCTTTCTTT. Its protein product is CASSRDMNTEAFF.